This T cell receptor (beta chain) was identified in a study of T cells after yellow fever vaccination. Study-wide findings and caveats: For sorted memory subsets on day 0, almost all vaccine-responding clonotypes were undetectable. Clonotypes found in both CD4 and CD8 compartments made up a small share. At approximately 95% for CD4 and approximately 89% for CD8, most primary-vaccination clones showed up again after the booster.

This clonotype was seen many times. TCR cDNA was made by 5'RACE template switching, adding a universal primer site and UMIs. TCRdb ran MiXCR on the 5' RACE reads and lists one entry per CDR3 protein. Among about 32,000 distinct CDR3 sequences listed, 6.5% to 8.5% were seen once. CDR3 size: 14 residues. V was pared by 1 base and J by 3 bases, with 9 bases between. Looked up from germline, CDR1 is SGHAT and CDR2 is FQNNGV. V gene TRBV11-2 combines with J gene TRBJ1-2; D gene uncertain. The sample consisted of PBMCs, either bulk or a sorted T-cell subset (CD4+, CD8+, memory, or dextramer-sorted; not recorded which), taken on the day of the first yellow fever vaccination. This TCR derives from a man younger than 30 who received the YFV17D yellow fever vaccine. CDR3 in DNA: TGTGCCAGCAGCTTAGGTCCGGGAGACTATGGCTACACCTTC. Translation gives CASSLGPGDYGYTF.